This TCR beta chain was profiled in a study of CD8 T cells in ankylosing spondylitis. The TCR beta libraries were generated through quantitative 5'-RACE incorporating molecular barcodes. TCRdb passed the 5' RACE reads through MiXCR, listing each CDR3 protein once. Among 250,000 to 400,000 distinct CDR3 sequences listed, under 14% were seen once. This clonotype was counted many times. Its antigen remains unknown. CDR1 and CDR2 (germline): SGDLS, YYNGEE. With 3 bases clipped from V and 2 bases from J, the junction kept 7 bases outside the gene matches. The CDR3 covers 16 residues. Overall study results and limits: According to the report, clones linked to the disease were significantly enriched in matched synovial fluid samples taken from ankylosing spondylitis patients. Blood from ankylosing spondylitis patients appeared to carry a characteristic roughly eight-variant TCR beta motif. A subset of motif variants has previously been described in the synovial fluid and blood of reactive arthritis.

The genes are TRBV9 and TRBJ2-3, with 9 bases aligning to TRBD2. The source of this sequence is a female donor with ankylosing spondylitis or in good health (not recorded which). Sequenced: blood, either unsorted or a sorted T cell fraction (not recorded which). Here the CDR3 DNA reads TGTGCCAGCAGCGGCATAGCGGGAGTGTTCACAGATACGCAGTATTTT. Translating it yields CASSGIAGVFTDTQYF. The full variable domain, in which reference TRBV9 and TRBJ2-3 provide the parts outside the CDR3, is DSGVTQTPKHLITATGQRVTLRCSPRSGDLSVYWYQQSLDQGLQFLIQYYNGEERAKGNILERFSAQQFPDLHSELNLSSLELGDSALYFCASSGIAGVFTDTQYFGPGTRLTVL.